These 9 T cell receptor beta chains were all obtained from the same sample, sequenced in a study of neoadjuvant anti-PD-1 for oral cavity cancer (dated by TCRdb to the early 2020s). Receptors were amplified or captured by the immunoSEQ multiplex PCR assay. This immuneACCESS table, as held by TCRdb, lists in-frame sequences with V and J called but not all clones. Of the missing ones, under half trace to an unresolved V gene in checked studies; the others have no known cause. Counted in this sample were 15,000 to 20,000 clones; around three quarters of them appeared once. The top ten hold roughly 2.8% of the sample. The label giving this sample's time point can be read as: before neoadjuvant nivolumab. The starting material was PBMCs, obtained before nivolumab (anti-PD-1) treatment. Every receptor here comes from a person aged 40 to 85 with oral cavity squamous cell carcinoma.

The chain employs TRBV6-5 and TRBJ2-5, with 8 nucleotides matching TRBD1. From germline, CDR1 is MNHEY and CDR2 SVGAGI. There are 15 residues in the CDR3. Germline trimming cut 6 bases from V and 5 bases from J; bases unmatched to any gene: 11. The CDR3 loop is CASRNQQGGTETQYF. DNA of the CDR3: TGTGCCAGCAGAAACCAACAGGGGGGCACCGAGACCCAGTACTTC.

This sequence joins TRBV14 and TRBJ1-2; 7 bases are a match to TRBD1. The CDR3 loop spans 13 amino acids. The ends lost 4 bases at V and 14 bases at J; junction bases unmatched: 13. Germline V gene sequence: CDR1 SGHDN, CDR2 FVKESK. The CDR3 DNA sequence: TGTGCCAGCAGCCGGACAGGTTCAGGATGGCCGACCTTC. It specifies CASSRTGSGWPTF.

The chain combines TRBV5-1 with TRBJ2-1; possible D gene TRBD2, 6 bases. The CDR3 contains 15 residues. V lost 6 bases and J lost 8, with 21 bases in between. The germline CDR1 and CDR2 sequences are SGHRS and YFSETQ. CDR3 amino acids: CASNLGTSRMDEQFF. The DNA for the CDR3 is TGCGCCAGCAACCTCGGGACTTCGAGGATGGATGAGCAGTTCTTC.

This clone was picked up a small number of times. This chain uses TRBV6-1 with TRBJ1-5; 10 positions agree with TRBD1. The length of the CDR3 is 16 residues. V was pared by 0 bases and J by 6 bases, with 5 bases of the junction left unmatched. Germline V lookup: CDR1 MNHNS, CDR2 SASEGT. CDR3 in amino acids: CASSEAVGQGTQPQHF. The CDR3 DNA sequence: TGTGCCAGCAGTGAAGCGGTGGGACAGGGGACTCAGCCCCAGCATTTT.

The gene calls are TRBV6-5 and TRBJ2-7; maybe TRBD1 (6 bases). CDR1 MNHEY and CDR2 SVGAGI come from the germline V gene. There are 13 residues in the CDR3. With 2 bases removed from V and 4 bases from J, the gap between germline ends came to 9 bases. The CDR3 nucleotides are TGTGCCAGCAGTTACCTCAGGGGATACGAGCAGTACTTC. Encoded protein: CASSYLRGYEQYF.

The chain has TRBV6-1 and TRBJ1-5, with D unclear. The CDR3 extends over 14 amino acids. Germline values: CDR1 MNHNS, CDR2 SASEGT. V lost 0 bases to trimming and J lost 2 bases, with 5 bases between them. The CDR3 DNA sequence: TGTGCCAGCAGTGAAGCGCATGGCAATCAGCCCCAGCATTTT. The encoded protein is CASSEAHGNQPQHF.

Remarks on this clone: Other DNA sequences from this sample encode an identical CDR3 as well. The chain carries TRBV19 and TRBJ1-2, with D hard to call. Germline loops: CDR1 LNHDA, CDR2 SQIVND (reference sequence). CDR3 length: 15 amino acids. Trimming cost V 3 bases and J 5 bases, with 16 bases left between them. CDR3 region: CASSIGRGGAYGYTF. CDR3 bases: TGTGCCAGTAGTATTGGAAGAGGAGGTGCTTATGGCTACACCTTC.

The chain recombines TRBV7-8 with TRBJ2-1; TRBD2 matches at 13 bases. This CDR3 has 19 amino acids. After removal of 7 bases from V and 0 bases from J, the junction contained 12 bases not matched to a gene. Germline V gene data show CDR1 as SGHVS and CDR2 as FQNEAQ. Here the CDR3 reads CASTPGLAGAPGSYNEQFF. As DNA, the CDR3 is TGTGCCAGCACTCCCGGACTAGCGGGAGCCCCCGGCTCCTACAATGAGCAGTTCTTC.

This clone was counted between two and nine times. The V call is TRBV23-1, the J call TRBJ1-3; TRBD1 matches at 8 bases. TRBV23-1 is noted as an ORF with a role that remains uncertain. Trimming took 4 bases from V and 0 from J; bases not matched to a gene: 5. The CDR3 is made up of 16 amino acids. The CDR3 sequence: CASSLGQESSGNTIYF. CDR3 DNA sequence: TGCGCCAGCAGTCTGGGACAGGAGAGCTCTGGAAACACCATATATTTT.